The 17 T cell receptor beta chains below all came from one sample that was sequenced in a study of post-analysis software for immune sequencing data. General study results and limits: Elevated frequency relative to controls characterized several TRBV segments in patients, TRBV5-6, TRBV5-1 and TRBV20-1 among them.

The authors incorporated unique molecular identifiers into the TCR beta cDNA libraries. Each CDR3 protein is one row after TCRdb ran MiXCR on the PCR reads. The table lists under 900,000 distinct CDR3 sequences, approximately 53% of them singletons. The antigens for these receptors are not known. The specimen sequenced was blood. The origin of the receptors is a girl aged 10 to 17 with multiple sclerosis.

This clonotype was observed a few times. The chain's CDR3 is CASSPWTGSEKTQYF. The CDR3, as DNA: TGTGCCAGCTCACCTTGGACAGGATCAGAGAAGACCCAGTACTTC. The chain couples TRBV18 to TRBJ2-7, with 7 positions matching TRBD1. The end of the DNA fits TRBJ2-5 better, so the J call may be wrong. CDR1 is KGHSH, CDR2 LQKENI, per germline. The CDR3 spans 15 residues.

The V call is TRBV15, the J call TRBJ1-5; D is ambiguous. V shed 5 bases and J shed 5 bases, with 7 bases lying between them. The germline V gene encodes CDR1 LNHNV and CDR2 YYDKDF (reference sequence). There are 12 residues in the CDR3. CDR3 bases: TGTGCCACCAGCCCCCCGTATCAGCCCCAGCATTTT. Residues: CATSPPYQPQHF.

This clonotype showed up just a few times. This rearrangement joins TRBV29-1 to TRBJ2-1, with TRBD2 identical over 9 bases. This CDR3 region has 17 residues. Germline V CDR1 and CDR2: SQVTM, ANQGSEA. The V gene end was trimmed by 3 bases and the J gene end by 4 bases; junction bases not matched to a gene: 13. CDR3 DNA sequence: TGCAGCGTTGAGGTCCTAGAATTGCGGGAGGGTTACAATGAGCAGTTCTTC. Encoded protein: CSVEVLELREGYNEQFF.

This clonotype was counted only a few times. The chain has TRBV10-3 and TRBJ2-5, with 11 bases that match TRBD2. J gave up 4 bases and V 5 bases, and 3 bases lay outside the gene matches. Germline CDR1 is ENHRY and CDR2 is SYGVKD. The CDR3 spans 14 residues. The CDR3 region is CAISNLAGGETQYF. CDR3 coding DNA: TGTGCCATCAGTAATCTAGCGGGGGGAGAGACCCAGTACTTC.

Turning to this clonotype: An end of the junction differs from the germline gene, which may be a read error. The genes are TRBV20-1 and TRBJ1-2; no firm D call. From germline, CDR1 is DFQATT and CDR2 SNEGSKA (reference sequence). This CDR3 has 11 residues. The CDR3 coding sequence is TGCGGTGCTATTGGGGATTCGGGCTACACCTTC. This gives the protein CGAIGDSGYTF.

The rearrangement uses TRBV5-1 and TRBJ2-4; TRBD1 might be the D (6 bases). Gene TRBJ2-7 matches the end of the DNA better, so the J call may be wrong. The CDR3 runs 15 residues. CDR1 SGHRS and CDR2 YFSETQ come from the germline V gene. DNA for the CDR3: TGCGCCAGCAGCCCTGGGGGCGTGTCACCGTTCGAGCAGTACTTC. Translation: CASSPGGVSPFEQYF.

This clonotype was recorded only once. CDR3: CASSPSQGRGNIQYF. The CDR3 coding sequence is TGTGCCAGCAGCCCAAGTCAGGGACGGGGCAACATTCAGTACTTC. V is TRBV7-3 and J is TRBJ2-4; tentatively, D is TRBD1 or TRBD2 (5 bases each). The CDR3 has 15 amino acids. Trimming took 5 bases from V and 7 from J, leaving 18 bases between them. Germline CDR1 SGHTA, CDR2 FQGTGA.

The CDR3 sequence: CASSLFPDSRIPYEQYF. In DNA form, the CDR3 reads TGCGCCAGCAGCTTGTTTCCGGACAGCCGAATTCCCTACGAGCAGTACTTC. This chain links TRBV5-1 with TRBJ2-7; a possible D gene is TRBD1 (6 bases). This CDR3 contains 17 residues. The ends were cut back, 1 base at V and 2 bases at J, with 19 bases in the middle. Germline values: CDR1 SGHRS, CDR2 YFSETQ.

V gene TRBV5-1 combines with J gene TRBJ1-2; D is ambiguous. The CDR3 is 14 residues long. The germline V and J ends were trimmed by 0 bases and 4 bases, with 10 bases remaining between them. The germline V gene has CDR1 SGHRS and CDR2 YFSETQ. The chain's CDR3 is CASSLVGDGYGYTF. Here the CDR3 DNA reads TGCGCCAGCAGCTTGGTGGGCGATGGCTATGGCTACACCTTC.

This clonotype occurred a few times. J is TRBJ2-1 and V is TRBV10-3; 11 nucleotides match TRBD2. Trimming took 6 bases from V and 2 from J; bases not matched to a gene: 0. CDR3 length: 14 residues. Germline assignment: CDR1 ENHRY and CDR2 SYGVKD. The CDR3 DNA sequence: TGTGCCATCAGGGGACTAGCGGCCTACAATGAGCAGTTCTTC. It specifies CAIRGLAAYNEQFF.

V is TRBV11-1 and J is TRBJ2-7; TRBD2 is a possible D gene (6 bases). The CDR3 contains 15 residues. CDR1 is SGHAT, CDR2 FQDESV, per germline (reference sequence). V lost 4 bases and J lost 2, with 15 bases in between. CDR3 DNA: TGTGCCAGCAGCTCCCCCGGGGGACCCCCCTACGAGCAGTACTTC. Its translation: CASSSPGGPPYEQYF.

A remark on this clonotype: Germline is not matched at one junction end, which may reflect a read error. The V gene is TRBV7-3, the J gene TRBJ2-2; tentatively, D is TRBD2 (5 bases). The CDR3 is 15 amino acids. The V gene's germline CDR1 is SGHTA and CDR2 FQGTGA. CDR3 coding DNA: TGTGCCAGCAGCTTAACGGGCCATAACACCGGGGAGCGGTTTTTT. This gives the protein CASSLTGHNTGERFF.

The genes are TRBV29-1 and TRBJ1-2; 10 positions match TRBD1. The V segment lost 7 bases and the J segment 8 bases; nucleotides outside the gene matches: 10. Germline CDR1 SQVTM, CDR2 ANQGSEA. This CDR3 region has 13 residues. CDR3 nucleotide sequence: TGCAGCGGGTGGGACAGGGGACACGGAGGCTACACCTTC. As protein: CSGWDRGHGGYTF.

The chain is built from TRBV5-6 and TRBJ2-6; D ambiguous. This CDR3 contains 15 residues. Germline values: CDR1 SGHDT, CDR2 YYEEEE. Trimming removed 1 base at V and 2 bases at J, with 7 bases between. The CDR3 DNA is TGTGCCAGCAGCTTGTCGGTTGCTGGGGCCAACGTCCTGACTTTC. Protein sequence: CASSLSVAGANVLTF.

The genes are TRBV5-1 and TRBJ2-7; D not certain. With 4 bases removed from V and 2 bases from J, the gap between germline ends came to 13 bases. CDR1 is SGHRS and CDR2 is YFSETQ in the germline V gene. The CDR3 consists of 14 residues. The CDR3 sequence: CASSPAGPTYEQYF. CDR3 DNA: TGCGCCAGCAGCCCGGCAGGACCCACCTACGAGCAGTACTTC.

CDR3 in DNA: TGCAGTGCTCTCCAGACTAGCGGAGGGCCAGGGAGGTCCCCAGATACGCAGTATTTT. Translation: CSALQTSGGPGRSPDTQYF. The chain carries TRBV20-1 and TRBJ2-3, with 9 bases identical to TRBD2. The CDR3 runs 19 residues. V shed 5 bases, J shed 4 bases, and the junction held 22 bases outside the gene matches. Germline loops: CDR1 DFQATT, CDR2 SNEGSKA (reference sequence).

The DNA of the CDR3 is TGTGCCAGCAGCCCACTAGCGGGGGAACCCTACAATGAGCAGTTCTTC. Its translation is CASSPLAGEPYNEQFF. This chain connects TRBV7-6 to TRBJ2-1, with 11 bases matching TRBD2. The CDR3 runs to 16 residues. The germline gives CDR1 SGHVS, CDR2 FNYEAQ. After removal of 5 bases from V and 2 bases from J, the junction contained 5 bases not matched to a gene.